This T cell receptor (beta chain) was sequenced in a study of CXCR4 blockade with PD-1 therapy in pancreatic cancer (dated by TCRdb to between 2018 and 2020). General notes on the study: Multiplex immunohistochemistry and TCRbeta immunosequencing of resected pancreatic ductal adenocarcinoma were combined in the study with ex vivo slice culture in which PD-1 and CXCR4 blockade were tested. Two geographically distinct regions were TCR-sequenced from each of about six tumors to assess intratumoral heterogeneity. The study at large found these results: The frequency of each amino acid clone correlated strongly with the number of distinct nucleotide rearrangements encoding that clone, suggesting convergent selection driven by common tumor antigens. Because only TCRbeta chains were sequenced, true antigen-specificity overlap among the convergent dominant clones remained unconfirmed, awaiting paired alpha-beta single-cell sequencing. Clonal expansion was observed in tumors, with a mean productive clonality of about 0.15 compared with 0.04 to 0.06 in healthy blood, but no correlation between clonality and survival was found.

Its CDR3 holds 16 amino acids, cysteine through phenylalanine. Just CDR3 DNA is preserved here, 48 bases in frame from base 1. The germline V gene supplies CDR1 MNHGY and CDR2 SAAAGT. The trim is 2 bases for V and 0 bases for J, with a gap of 11 bases between the germline ends. This clone was observed a handful of times. Its recognized antigen is unknown. Base-call qualities are not available, and no considerably larger clone is one nucleotide away. The patients who supplied the archived tumor blocks had received no neoadjuvant therapy before resection. In the preserved-tissue arm, the study used 30 surgical resection samples taken from about 26 pancreatic ductal adenocarcinoma patients who had not previously been treated. DNA for the resection arm was extracted from ten 5-micron curls of FFPE tumor lying next to the multiplex immunohistochemistry slide. Extracted DNA was used for immunosequencing of TCRbeta CDR3 regions with the immunoSEQ Assay at Adaptive Biotechnologies. Turning to the authors' computational methods: To measure the absolute abundance of each unique TCRbeta CDR3, the sequences were collapsed and filtered. Clonality was defined as 1 minus Pielou's evenness, computed on productive in-frame rearrangements only. Regional overlap was evaluated by tracking the top 100 nucleotide rearrangements across paired samples, and paired versus unrelated samples were compared using the Morisita index. Convergence of nucleotide rearrangements onto identical amino acid sequences was assessed with the immunoSEQ Rearrangement Details tool. Held by TCRdb, this immuneACCESS table contains in-frame sequences only and omits some clones. Under half of the omission traces to an unresolved V gene where checked; the cause of the rest is unknown. V and J calls plus clone size are reproduced from that table; the DNA served to infer D and trimming. This sample is represented by some 6,200 clones; 35% to 45% of them were singletons. The ten largest clonotypes hold roughly 13% of the sample.

The rearrangement combines TRBV6-8 with TRBJ2-1; D gene: possibly TRBD2, on 6 matching bases. The clonotype comes from a human donor with pancreatic ductal adenocarcinoma. Sequenced material: tumor tissue. DNA sequence: TGTGCCAGCAGTTACGACGAGGGAGGCTCCTACAATGAGCAGTTCTTC. The translation is CASSYDEGGSYNEQFF.